This paragraph covers one TCR beta chain sequence. What it binds is unknown. CD45RO-negative cells were positively selected for CCR7, leaving out terminally differentiated effector memory CD45RA+ cells. Healthy HIV-negative adults without recent acute infections or vaccinations served as donors. The ends were cut back, 2 bases at V and 3 bases at J, with 8 bases in the middle. The CDR3 has 13 residues. Germline loops: CDR1 SGHRS, CDR2 YFSETQ. These data come from a study of shared clonotypes between healthy human individuals. Assay used: immunoSEQ multiplex PCR; TCRdb lists only in-frame clones, some missing. Here the sample spans some 2,000,000 clones, approximately 94% being singletons. Study observations and caveats: Estimated richness was generally greater in naive than memory subsets.

The sequence derives from a man younger than 30 in good health. The rearrangement links TRBV5-1 to TRBJ1-1; D not certain. The sequencing input was naive CD8+ T cells sorted from blood. DNA for the CDR3: TGCGCCAGCAGCTTCGACGCCTACACTGAAGCTTTCTTT. Residues: CASSFDAYTEAFF.